This is a list of T cell receptor beta chains from one sample in a study of radiotherapy plus CTLA-4 blockade in lung cancer. Generated by immunoSEQ multiplex PCR, the TCRdb table keeps only in-frame clones and is missing some. The profile shows some 96,000 clones, 70% to 90% of them singletons. The starting material was peripheral blood, obtained from a patient treated with radiotherapy plus ipilimumab. These receptors were obtained from a human donor with non-small cell lung cancer that progressed on radiotherapy plus ipilimumab. Each CDR3 is given with its conserved first and last residue. The order of the fields is J gene, V gene, D gene, CDR3 DNA, CDR3 protein. The D gene is left open where the match is weak.

TRBJ1-6	TRBV27	.	TGTGCCAGCAGTTTGCGGGGGTTAAGTAATTCACCCCTCCACTTT	CASSLRGLSNSPLHF
TRBJ2-7	TRBV23-1	TRBD1	TGCGCCAGCAGTCAAACAGGGGGAATCTACGAGCAGTACTTC	CASSQTGGIYEQYF
TRBJ2-7	TRBV2	TRBD2	TGTGCCAGCAGCGTTGGACTAGCCTCCTACGAGCAGTACTTC	CASSVGLASYEQYF
TRBJ2-3	TRBV5-6	.	TGTGCCAGCAGCTTTATTTCTGACGGGACCACAGATACGCAGTATTTT	CASSFISDGTTDTQYF
TRBJ1-2	TRBV21-1	.	TGTGCCAGCCCCGGTGGGTTGGGCTACACCTTC	CASPGGLGYTF
TRBJ2-5	TRBV25-1	TRBD2	TGTGCCAGCAGTTCCCTAGCGGGATCACCATACTTC	CASSSLAGSPYF
TRBJ2-1	TRBV2	.	TGTGCCAGCAGTGGCTTCGAGGAGCAGTTCTTC	CASSGFEEQFF
TRBJ1-5	TRBV7-2	.	TGTGCCAGCAGCTTAGTCGGGGGCCGTAGCAACAATCAGCCCCAGCATTTT	CASSLVGGRSNNQPQHF
TRBJ2-3	TRBV7-8	.	TGTGCCAGCAGCCCCGCAGAGACAGATACGCAGTATTTT	CASSPAETDTQYF
TRBJ2-3	TRBV27	.	TGTGCCAGCAGTTTATCGCCGGGGGTGGCGACAGATACGCAGTATTTT	CASSLSPGVATDTQYF
TRBJ2-7	TRBV6-1	.	TGTGCCAGCAGCCGCCAAGGGTTCTGGGAGCAGTACTTC	CASSRQGFWEQYF
TRBJ1-5	TRBV10-3	TRBD1	TGTGCCATCAGTGAACAGGGGCTTGGCAATCAGCCCCAGCATTTT	CAISEQGLGNQPQHF
TRBJ2-2	TRBV9	.	TGTGCCAGCAGCGTAGACAGCGAGAACACCGGGGAGCTGTTTTTT	CASSVDSENTGELFF
TRBJ2-1	TRBV7-9	TRBD2	TGTGCCAGCAGCTCTCAAATAGCGGGAGGGTTCTCCTACAATGAGCAGTTCTTC	CASSSQIAGGFSYNEQFF
TRBJ1-1	TRBV5-6	TRBD1	TGTGCCAGCAGCCGCGACCAGGGACAGGGGGAATCTGAAGCTTTCTTT	CASSRDQGQGESEAFF
TRBJ1-1	TRBV4-1	TRBD1	TGCGCCAGCAGCCAAGATGGACAGGGAGACACTGAAGCTTTCTTT	CASSQDGQGDTEAFF
TRBJ2-7	TRBV5-1	.	TGCGCCAGCAGTCAAGACGGGGGCGAGGAGCGAGGGTACGAGCAGTACTTC	CASSQDGGEERGYEQYF